This T cell receptor beta chain was recorded in a study of cytotoxic CD8 clonotypes in ibrutinib-treated CLL. Across the whole study: Response was recorded as partial in roughly 25 patients and complete in 2; at median about 64 months, approximately 14 remained remitted and around 12 had progressed. Study-wide results and caveats: There were few public clonotypes, and on treatment they contracted or stayed stable. Sampling times differed between sustained-remission and progressing patients.

Sequenced by immunoSEQ multiplex PCR; TCRdb stores in-frame clones only, minus some. This table has approximately 300,000 clones, 80% appearing once. Comment on this clone: Its specificity is unknown.

The CDR3 consists of 17 residues. Germline-derived CDR1 and CDR2 are SEHNR and FQNEAQ (reference sequence). The V and J ends lost 0 bases and 2 bases respectively, with 16 bases between them. Sequenced material: PBMCs, taken before ibrutinib treatment. The chain recombines TRBV7-9 with TRBJ2-5, with D unclear. The sequence was collected from a human donor with chronic lymphocytic leukemia. The CDR3 DNA reads TGTGCCAGCAGCTTAGCGTCGGCAGCCCACCTACAAGAGACCCAGTACTTC. Protein: CASSLASAAHLQETQYF.